This TCR beta chain was documented in a study of T cells in localized non-small cell lung cancer. V lost 0 bases and J 4 bases, leaving 18 bases between the germline ends. The V gene's germline CDR1 is MGHRA and CDR2 YSYEKL. The CDR3 is made up of 17 amino acids. TCRdb's copy holds only in-frame clones and misses some; the assay was immunoSEQ multiplex PCR. In the table there are about 40,000 clones, under 90% of which are singletons. Source: peripheral blood mononuclear cells, taken before any cancer treatment. The source is a male donor older than 55 with stage II lung adenocarcinoma. The chain couples TRBV4-1 to TRBJ1-1; D perhaps matches TRBD1 (5 bases). The CDR3 is CASSQDSLGKGTTEAFF. The CDR3 DNA sequence: TGCGCCAGCAGCCAAGATTCATTAGGGAAGGGGACCACTGAAGCTTTCTTT.